Listed here is a single T cell receptor (beta chain). This clonotype was observed once. Its antigen is currently not known. Per-base qualities were not stored, and no clone one base away is much larger. Evidence from a single read is weak. The data stem from a study of CD8+CD57+ T cells in acquired aplastic anemia (dated by TCRdb to 2016 to 2018). Looking at the study overall: DNA extracted from sorted CD4+ and CD8+ cells had a mean of roughly 3.3 ug, with a range of 0.2 to 27.4 ug. CD8+CD57+ expansion was defined as a frequency above the mean frequency observed in healthy subjects. Here is what the overall study found, with its caveats: Patients and healthy controls showed no significant difference in CD8+ Simpson's diversity (P=0.060). Although 25 to 30 CD8+ CDR3 sequences were shared by patients and controls, these sequences appeared highly expressed in patients and within the immunodominant clones of patients.

Genomic DNA was used as template for profiling of TCR beta VDJ combinations and CDR3 sequences. An Illumina HiSeq 2000 was used for TCR repertoire sequencing. As for the original processing: TRBV/TRBJ rearrangement plots, CDR3 size and DJ length profiles, and Simpson's diversity index were used to evaluate the repertoires. The most abundant DNA sequence in the deep sequencing data was defined as the immunodominant clone. CDR3 amino acid sequences were checked for sharing between subjects and were compared against published repertoires and the VDJdb database. The public sequencing data were trimmed at Q25 with fastp and processed into clonotypes with MiXCR by TCRdb, which kept only in-frame beta chains. Each CDR3 protein appears once, grouped with its most common genes and DNA. The V and J calls were not made by the authors but by TCRdb's processing. The sample yields about 220,000 distinct CDR3 sequences; roughly half were counted once. The ten most abundant clones make up over 7.5% of the sample.

Patients chosen for sequencing had shown expansion of CD8+CD57+ cells by flow cytometry. Severe acquired aplastic anemia was diagnosed in all patients according to International Study of Aplastic Anemia and Agranulocytosis and Camitta criteria. Patients had received no therapy at the time of blood sampling. The study deep-sequenced TCR repertoires of sorted CD4+ and CD8+ blood T cells from severe aplastic anemia patients and healthy subjects. Patients were enrolled under clinicaltrials.gov protocols 00001620, 01623167, 00001397, 00071045, 00081523 and 00961064 in the USA. Ficoll-Paque density gradient centrifugation was used to isolate peripheral blood mononuclear cells. CD4+ and CD8+ T cells were sorted by FACS or magnetic beads before DNA extraction. From cysteine to phenylalanine, the CDR3 is 14 amino acids long. Kept here is only the CDR3 DNA, which spans 42 bases and is read in frame from base 1. Trimmed from V: 4 bases; trimmed from J: 0 bases; junction bases lacking a gene match: 2. The germline V gene specifies SNHLY as CDR1 and FYNNEI as CDR2.

The sequence was collected from a human donor with aplastic anemia. The sequenced sample consisted of sorted CD4+, CD8+, or CD8+CD57+ T cells (not recorded which) from PBMCs. This sequence uses TRBV2 and TRBJ1-2, and 7 junctional nucleotides match TRBD1. The nucleotide sequence reads as follows: TGTGCCAGCAGTGCCGACAGGGCTAACTATGGCTACACCTTC. This is translated as CASSADRANYGYTF.